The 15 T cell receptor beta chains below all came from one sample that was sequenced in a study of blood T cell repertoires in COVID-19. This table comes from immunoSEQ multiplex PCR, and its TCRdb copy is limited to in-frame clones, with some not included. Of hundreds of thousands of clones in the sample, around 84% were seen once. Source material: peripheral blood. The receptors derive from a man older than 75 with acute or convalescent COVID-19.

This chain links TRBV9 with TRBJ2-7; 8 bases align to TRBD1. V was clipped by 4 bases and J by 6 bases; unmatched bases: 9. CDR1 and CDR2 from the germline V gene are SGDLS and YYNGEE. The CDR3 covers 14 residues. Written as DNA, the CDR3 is TGTGCCAGCAGCTCCCGCGGACAGGGCGTCGAGCAGTACTTC. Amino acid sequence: CASSSRGQGVEQYF.

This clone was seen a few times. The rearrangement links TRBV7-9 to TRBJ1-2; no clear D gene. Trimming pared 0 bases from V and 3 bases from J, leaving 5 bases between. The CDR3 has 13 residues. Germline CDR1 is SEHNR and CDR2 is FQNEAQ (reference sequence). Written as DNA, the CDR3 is TGTGCCAGCAGCTTAGCGGAGGACTATGGCTACACCTTC. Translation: CASSLAEDYGYTF.

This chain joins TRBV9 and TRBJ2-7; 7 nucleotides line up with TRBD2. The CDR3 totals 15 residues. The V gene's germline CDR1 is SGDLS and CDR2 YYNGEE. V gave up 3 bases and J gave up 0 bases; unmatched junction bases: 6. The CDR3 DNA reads TGTGCCAGCAGCGGAACGGGACTATCCTCCTACGAGCAGTACGTC. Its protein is CASSGTGLSSYEQYV.

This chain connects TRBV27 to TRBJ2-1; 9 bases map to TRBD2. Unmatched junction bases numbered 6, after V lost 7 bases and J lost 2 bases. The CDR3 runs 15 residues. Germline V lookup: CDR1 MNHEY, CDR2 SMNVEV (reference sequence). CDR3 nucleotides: TGTGCCAGCACCTCACTAGCGGGTACCTACAATGAGCAGTTCTTC. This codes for CASTSLAGTYNEQFF.

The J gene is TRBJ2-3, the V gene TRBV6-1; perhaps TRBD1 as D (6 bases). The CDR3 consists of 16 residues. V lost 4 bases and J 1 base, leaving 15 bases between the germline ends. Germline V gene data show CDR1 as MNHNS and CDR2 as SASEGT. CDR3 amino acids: CASSGPGDVGTDTQYF. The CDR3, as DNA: TGTGCCAGCAGTGGCCCAGGGGATGTGGGCACAGATACGCAGTATTTT.

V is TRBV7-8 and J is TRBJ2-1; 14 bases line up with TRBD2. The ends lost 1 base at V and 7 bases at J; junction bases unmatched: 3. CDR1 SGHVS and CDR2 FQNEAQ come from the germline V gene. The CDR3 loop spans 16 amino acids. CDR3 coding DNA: TGTGCCAGCAGCTTAGAGGGGACTAGCGGGAGAAATGAGCAGTTCTTC. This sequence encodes CASSLEGTSGRNEQFF.

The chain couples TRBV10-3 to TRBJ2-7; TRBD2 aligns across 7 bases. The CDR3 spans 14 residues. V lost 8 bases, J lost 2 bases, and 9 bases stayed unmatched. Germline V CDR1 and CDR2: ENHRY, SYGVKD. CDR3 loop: CAIRREGGTYEQYV. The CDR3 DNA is TGTGCCATCCGCAGGGAGGGCGGAACCTACGAGCAGTACGTC.

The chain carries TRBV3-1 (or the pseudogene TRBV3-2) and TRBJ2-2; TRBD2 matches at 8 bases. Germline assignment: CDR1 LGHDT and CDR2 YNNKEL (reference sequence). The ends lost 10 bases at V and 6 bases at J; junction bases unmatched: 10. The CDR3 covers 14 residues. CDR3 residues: CATQGTSLAGELFF. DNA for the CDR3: TGTGCCACCCAAGGGACTAGTTTGGCCGGGGAGCTGTTTTTT.

Here the CDR3 DNA reads TGTGCCAGCAGGTGGGACAGGGAAACTGAAGCTTTCTTT. This gives the protein CASRWDRETEAFF. The rearrangement uses TRBV2 and TRBJ1-1; 9 bases map to TRBD1. The germline V gene encodes CDR1 SNHLY and CDR2 FYNNEI. V lost 6 bases and J lost 5; bases outside the gene matches: 4. The CDR3 is 13 amino acids.

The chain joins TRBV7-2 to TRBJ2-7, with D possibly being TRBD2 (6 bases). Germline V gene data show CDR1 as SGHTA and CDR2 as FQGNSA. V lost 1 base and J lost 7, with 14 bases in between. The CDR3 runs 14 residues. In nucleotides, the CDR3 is TGTGCCAGCAGCTTAGATTGGGGGGACCGGGAGCAGTACGTC. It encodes CASSLDWGDREQYV.

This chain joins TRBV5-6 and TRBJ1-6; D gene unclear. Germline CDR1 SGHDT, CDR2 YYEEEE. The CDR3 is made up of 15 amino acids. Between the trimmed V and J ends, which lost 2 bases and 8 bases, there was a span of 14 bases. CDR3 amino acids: CASSFNAVSHSPLHF. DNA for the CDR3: TGTGCCAGCAGCTTTAATGCTGTCAGTCATTCACCCCTCCACTTT.

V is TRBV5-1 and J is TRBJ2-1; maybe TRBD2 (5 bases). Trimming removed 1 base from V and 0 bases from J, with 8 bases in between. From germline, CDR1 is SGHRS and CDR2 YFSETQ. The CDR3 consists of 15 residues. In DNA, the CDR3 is TGCGCCAGCAGCTTGTTGGGAGTCTCCTACAATGAGCAGTTCTTC. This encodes CASSLLGVSYNEQFF.

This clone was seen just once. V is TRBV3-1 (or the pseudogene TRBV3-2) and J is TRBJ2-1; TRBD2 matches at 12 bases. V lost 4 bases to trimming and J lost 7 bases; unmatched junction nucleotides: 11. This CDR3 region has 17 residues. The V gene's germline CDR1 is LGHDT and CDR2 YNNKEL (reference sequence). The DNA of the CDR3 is TGTGCCAGCAGCCGATATAAGACTAGCGGGAGTGGGAATGAGCAGTTCTTC. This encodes CASSRYKTSGSGNEQFF.

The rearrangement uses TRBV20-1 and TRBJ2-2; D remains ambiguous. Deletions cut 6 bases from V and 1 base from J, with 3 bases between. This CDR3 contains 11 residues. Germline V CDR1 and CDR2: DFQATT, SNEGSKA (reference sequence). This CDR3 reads CSAKNTGELFF. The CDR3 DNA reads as TGCAGTGCCAAGAACACCGGGGAGCTGTTTTTT.

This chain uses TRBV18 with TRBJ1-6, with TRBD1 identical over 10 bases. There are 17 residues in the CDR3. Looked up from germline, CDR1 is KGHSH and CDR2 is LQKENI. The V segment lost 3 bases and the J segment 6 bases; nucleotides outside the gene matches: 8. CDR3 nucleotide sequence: TGTGCCAGCTCACCGACAGGGGGCCTCCGACTTAATTCACCCCTCCACTTT. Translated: CASSPTGGLRLNSPLHF.